This T cell receptor (beta chain) comes out of a study of cytomegalovirus exposure and HLA in healthy donors. Between the trimmed V and J ends, which lost 5 bases and 1 base, there was a span of 10 bases. Germline loops: CDR1 WNHNN, CDR2 SYGVQD (reference sequence). CDR3 length: 14 amino acids. With 60 Vbeta and 13 Jbeta primers, the PCR was carried out. Generated by immunoSEQ multiplex PCR, the TCRdb table keeps only in-frame clones and is missing some. The repertoire holds 100,000 to 150,000 clones, with around 75% as singletons. The chain is built from TRBV10-1 and TRBJ2-3, with D possibly matching TRBD1 (6 bases). The TCR comes from a man in his 60s in good health and CMV-seropositive. Sequenced: PBMCs. The CDR3 protein is CASSLQGGTDTQYF. The CDR3 DNA reads as TGCGCCAGCAGTCTACAGGGTGGCACAGATACGCAGTATTTT.